This entry describes one T cell receptor (beta chain). Germline V gene lookup returns CDR1 MNHEY and CDR2 SVGAGI. This CDR3 has 14 amino acids. The V end was cut by 7 bases, the J end by 6 bases, with 13 bases between. This specimen belongs to a study of blood T cell repertoires in COVID-19. Study summary: The cDNA or gDNA used as material had been derived from T cells, B-cell-depleted T cells, or PBMCs.

In the original workflow: Cell counts per sample came from amplifying reference gene primers. This table comes from immunoSEQ multiplex PCR, and its TCRdb copy is limited to in-frame clones, with some not included. The V and J calls and clone size are taken from that table; D and trimming were inferred from the DNA. The sample lists about 130,000 clones, more than 60% occurring once. V is TRBV6-5 and J is TRBJ1-6, with a tentative D call TRBD1 (6 bases). Sequencing was done on a sample of peripheral blood. The TCR was taken from a woman in her 70s with acute or convalescent COVID-19. Here the CDR3 reads CASTGDWSNSPLHF. CDR3 coding DNA: TGTGCCAGCACAGGGGATTGGAGTAATTCACCCCTCCACTTT.